Given below is one T cell receptor (beta chain) in context. Unmatched junction bases numbered 4, after V lost 3 bases and J lost 1 base. The V gene's germline CDR1 is SGHDN and CDR2 FVKESK. The CDR3 is 15 residues long. Here immunoSEQ multiplex PCR was the method, and the copy in TCRdb shows in-frame clones only, minus some. The table lists approximately 670,000 clones, 90% of them singletons. This sample is part of a study of blood T cell repertoires in COVID-19. Study in general: The United States, Italy and Spain provided the acute and convalescent COVID-19 samples.

This clonotype was sampled from a woman younger than 30 with acute or convalescent COVID-19. The chain carries TRBV14 and TRBJ1-1, with 8 bases that match TRBD1. Sequencing was carried out using peripheral blood. This chain's CDR3 is CASSQRGQANTEAFF. The CDR3 nucleotides are TGTGCCAGCAGCCAGAGGGGACAGGCGAACACTGAAGCTTTCTTT.